A single sample gave rise to the 32 T cell receptor beta chains below, sequenced in a study of blood T cells in healthy people across ages. The use of a sample-barcoded 5' primer and a J-beta primer mix characterized a second PCR of 7 to 11 cycles. From the 5' RACE reads, TCRdb called clonotypes with MiXCR, one entry per CDR3 protein. Here the sample spans 1.5 million to 1.9 million distinct CDR3 sequences, 35% to 45% being singletons. Specimen: blood. The receptors stem from a woman aged 18-29 years in good health.

The chain links TRBV5-1 to TRBJ2-5; TRBD1 is a possible D gene (5 bases). Germline V CDR1 and CDR2: SGHRS, YFSETQ. This CDR3 region has 13 residues. Between the trimmed V and J ends, which lost 4 bases and 2 bases, there was a span of 9 bases. The CDR3 DNA follows: TGCGCCAGCAGCGAACAGGAGCAAGAGACCCAGTACTTC. Its protein is CASSEQEQETQYF.

V and J are TRBV20-1 and TRBJ2-2; D call uncertain. CDR1 is DFQATT, CDR2 SNEGSKA, per germline (reference sequence). V was cut by 0 bases and J by 7 bases, with 9 bases left in between. The CDR3 runs to 13 residues. CDR3 in amino acids: CSARDKIGGELFF. The CDR3 DNA sequence: TGCAGTGCTAGAGATAAGATCGGCGGGGAGCTGTTTTTT.

This clonotype has a handful of counts. The chain uses TRBV7-9 and TRBJ1-1; 7 positions match TRBD1. The trim removed 5 bases at V and 0 bases at J, leaving 6 bases unmatched. Germline-derived CDR1 and CDR2 are SEHNR and FQNEAQ (reference sequence). The CDR3 runs to 15 residues. CDR3 nucleotide sequence: TGTGCCAGCAGCCCCAACAGGGGTATGAACACTGAAGCTTTCTTT. Translating it yields CASSPNRGMNTEAFF. Full variable domain (outside the CDR3, taken from reference TRBV7-9 and TRBJ1-1): DTGVSQNPRHKITKRGQNVTFRCDPISEHNRLYWYRQTLGQGPEFLTYFQNEAQLEKSRLLSDRFSAERPKGSFSTLEIQRTEQGDSAMYLCASSPNRGMNTEAFFGQGTRLTVV.

This clonotype was seen a handful of times. The rearrangement joins TRBV7-2 to TRBJ2-1; D gene uncertain. Trimming removed 5 bases from V and 8 bases from J, with 13 bases in between. The CDR3 has 13 amino acids. Germline CDR1 reads SGHTA; CDR2 reads FQGNSA. The CDR3 DNA reads as TGTGCCAGCAGCCCAGGTTACGGCGATGAGCAGTTCTTC. Translating gives CASSPGYGDEQFF. The full variable domain, in which reference TRBV7-2 and TRBJ2-1 provide the parts outside the CDR3, is GAGVSQSPSNKVTEKGKDVELRCDPISGHTALYWYRQSLGQGLEFLIYFQGNSAPDKSGLPSDRFSAERTGGSVSTLTIQRTQQEDSAVYLCASSPGYGDEQFFGPGTRLTVL.

J is TRBJ2-7 and V is TRBV28, with 9 bases fitting TRBD2. The CDR3 length is 16 residues. Germline CDR1 MDHEN, CDR2 SYDVKM. The ends lost 5 bases at V and 4 bases at J; junction bases unmatched: 12. The CDR3 spells CASSPLVEREVYEQYF. The CDR3, as DNA: TGTGCCAGCAGTCCCTTGGTCGAGCGGGAGGTGTACGAGCAGTACTTC.

The chain links TRBV7-2 to TRBJ2-7, with 10 bases fitting TRBD2. Germline trimming cut 5 bases from V and 7 bases from J; bases unmatched to any gene: 11. From germline, CDR1 is SGHTA and CDR2 FQGNSA. This CDR3 is built from 15 residues. The CDR3: CASSPQAGGNNEQYF. Written as DNA, the CDR3 is TGTGCCAGCAGCCCCCAAGCGGGAGGGAACAATGAGCAGTACTTC.

The chain uses TRBV3-1 and TRBJ2-7, with 9 bases identical to TRBD1. The CDR3 loop spans 15 amino acids. Per germline, CDR1 LGHDT and CDR2 YNNKEL (reference sequence). J was trimmed by 1 base and V by 1 base; bases with no gene match: 2. CDR3 sequence: CASSQGTGESYEQYF. In DNA, the CDR3 is TGTGCCAGCAGCCAAGGGACAGGGGAGTCCTACGAGCAGTACTTC.

The table lists this clonotype with a few counts. This rearrangement joins TRBV5-1 to TRBJ1-2; 8 positions agree with TRBD1. The germline V gene encodes CDR1 SGHRS and CDR2 YFSETQ. This CDR3 is 17 amino acids long. Trimming cost V 3 bases and J 7 bases; bases outside gene matches: 17. The CDR3 DNA reads TGCGCCAGCAGCTGGACGGGACAGGCGGTGAATGCTCTTGGCTACACCTTC. This translates into CASSWTGQAVNALGYTF.

This chain connects TRBV4-3 to TRBJ2-4; 9 bases are shared with TRBD1. The DNA end lines up better with TRBJ2-7; the J call may be wrong. The CDR3 extends over 15 amino acids. Germline V CDR1 and CDR2: LGHNA, YSLEER. The DNA for the CDR3 is TGCGCCAGCAGTCTCTTTCCGGGACAGGGCTACGAGCAGTACTTC. Translation: CASSLFPGQGYEQYF.

V usage is TRBV2 and J usage is TRBJ2-7; TRBD2 matches 8 bases. The CDR3 length is 14 residues. Germline assignment: CDR1 SNHLY and CDR2 FYNNEI. Losses at the gene ends were 10 bases for V and 7 bases for J; bases not matched to a gene: 15. The DNA for the CDR3 is TGTGCCAACAGGTGGTTAGCGGGGCTCAATGAGCAGTACTTC. Amino acids: CANRWLAGLNEQYF.

DNA for the CDR3: TGTGCCAGCAGCTTAATTACGGGGGGAAACAATGAGCAGTTCTTC. Amino acid sequence: CASSLITGGNNEQFF. The chain carries TRBV7-3 and TRBJ2-1, with 7 bases identical to TRBD2. The CDR3 has 15 amino acids. The germline gives CDR1 SGHTA, CDR2 FQGTGA. J was trimmed by 5 bases and V by 1 base; bases with no gene match: 5.

This clonotype is a singleton in its sample. The rearrangement links TRBV12-5 to TRBJ1-3; D remains unclear. Germline V gene data show CDR1 as LGHNT and CDR2 as FRNRAP. There are 19 residues in the CDR3. The V and J ends lost 0 bases and 7 bases respectively, with 25 bases between them. CDR3 DNA sequence: TGTGCTAGTGGTTTGGTACTAGGGCCGCAGATGGTTAGTAGGAACACCATATATTTT. It yields the protein CASGLVLGPQMVSRNTIYF.

This clonotype was observed many times. This chain links TRBV6-1 with TRBJ2-5, with D possibly TRBD1 on 8 matching bases. Trimming stripped 7 bases from V and 2 bases from J, with 11 bases between. In germline, CDR1 is MNHNS, CDR2 SASEGT. The CDR3 is 13 residues long. The CDR3 nucleotides read TGTGCCAGCACACAGGGGGGGCAAGAGACCCAGTACTTC. It specifies CASTQGGQETQYF.

The chain recombines TRBV11-2 with TRBJ2-5; TRBD1 or TRBD2 may be the D gene (5 bases each). Trimming removed 5 bases from V and 0 bases from J, with 10 bases in between. The CDR3 sequence is 14 residues long. CDR1 SGHAT and CDR2 FQNNGV come from the germline V gene. CDR3 sequence (DNA): TGTGCCAGCAGCCCACCGGGACACCAAGAGACCCAGTACTTC. It encodes CASSPPGHQETQYF.

In this sample, this clonotype turned up a few times. The chain combines TRBV28 with TRBJ2-4; D remains ambiguous. This CDR3 region has 12 residues. The V and J ends lost 4 bases and 13 bases respectively, with 14 bases between them. The germline V gene encodes CDR1 MDHEN and CDR2 SYDVKM. CDR3 amino acids: CASSSPRREQYF. DNA for the CDR3: TGTGCCAGCAGTTCCCCCCGACGAGAGCAGTACTTC.

The chain has TRBV10-3 and TRBJ2-7, with a tentative D call TRBD2 (5 bases). The CDR3 length is 14 residues. V shed 2 bases and J shed 3 bases, with 11 bases lying between them. CDR1 and CDR2 (germline): ENHRY, SYGVKD. CDR3 in DNA: TGTGCCATCAGTGAGCGAAACCGGGGCTACGAGCAGTACTTC. It yields the protein CAISERNRGYEQYF.

The chain recombines TRBV2 with TRBJ1-1, with 7 nucleotides matching TRBD1. Germline assignment: CDR1 SNHLY and CDR2 FYNNEI. The CDR3 runs 14 residues. With 4 bases clipped from V and 2 bases from J, the junction kept 4 bases outside the gene matches. The CDR3 loop reads CASSVQGYNTEAFF. The CDR3 DNA follows: TGTGCCAGCAGTGTACAGGGGTACAACACTGAAGCTTTCTTT.

A few counts support this clonotype. The chain has TRBV4-2 and TRBJ1-1; 7 positions match TRBD1. CDR1 and CDR2 from the germline V gene are LGHNA and YNFKEQ. Losses at the gene ends were 5 bases for V and 2 bases for J; bases not matched to a gene: 8. CDR3 length: 15 amino acids. The chain's CDR3 is CASSDRDRSNTEAFF. The CDR3 DNA reads as TGTGCCAGCAGCGACCGGGACAGAAGTAACACTGAAGCTTTCTTT.

This clonotype was seen at least ten times. This chain connects TRBV12-3 or TRBV12-4 to TRBJ1-5; D unresolved. The germline V and J ends were trimmed by 6 bases and 0 bases, with 6 bases remaining between them. This CDR3 is built from 13 residues. The CDR3 coding sequence is TGTGCCAGCAGGGTGGGTAGCAATCAGCCCCAGCATTTT. This encodes CASRVGSNQPQHF.

The gene calls are TRBV6-1 and TRBJ1-5; 7 bases are a match to TRBD1. The trim removed 6 bases at V and 5 bases at J, leaving 10 bases unmatched. CDR3 size: 15 residues. The germline V gene encodes CDR1 MNHNS and CDR2 SASEGT. CDR3 protein: CASSPGTAFDQPQHF. CDR3 in DNA: TGTGCCAGCAGCCCTGGGACAGCCTTTGATCAGCCCCAGCATTTT.

The chain is built from TRBV25-1 and TRBJ2-7, with 8 bases that match TRBD1. The CDR3 is 15 residues long. Germline V gene data show CDR1 as MGHDK and CDR2 as SYGVNS. J lost 10 bases, V lost 4 bases, and 15 bases had no gene match. The CDR3 DNA sequence: TGTGCCAGCAGTGGAAGACAGGGGCCTAAAGAGAGCCAGTACTTC. This gives the protein CASSGRQGPKESQYF.

This CDR3 is CSGPRGDLTDTQYF. DNA of the CDR3: TGCAGTGGCCCCCGCGGCGACCTCACAGATACGCAGTATTTT. The chain links TRBV20-1 to TRBJ2-3; the D is unclear. V was trimmed by 7 bases and J by 2 bases, leaving 16 bases between them. This CDR3 has 14 residues. Germline CDR1 is DFQATT and CDR2 is SNEGSKA (reference sequence).

J is TRBJ2-5 and V is TRBV12-3 or TRBV12-4; TRBD1 matches 8 bases. The closer fit of TRBJ2-7 to the DNA end suggests the J call may be wrong. The CDR3 is 15 residues long. CDR3 DNA sequence: TGTGCCAGCAGTTTCCAGGGGGCAGGGGGGTACGAGCAGTACTTC. It translates to CASSFQGAGGYEQYF.

V gene TRBV7-9 combines with J gene TRBJ1-2; TRBD1 is a possible D gene (5 bases). The germline gives CDR1 SEHNR, CDR2 FQNEAQ (reference sequence). V dropped 5 bases and J dropped 5 bases, with 15 bases sitting between them. The CDR3 is made up of 14 amino acids. The CDR3 nucleotides are TGTGCCAGCAGCCCCGACGGGAAGGGGTATGGCTACACCTTC. Amino acids: CASSPDGKGYGYTF. Full variable domain (rest looked up from reference TRBV7-9 and TRBJ1-2): DTGVSQNPRHKITKRGQNVTFRCDPISEHNRLYWYRQTLGQGPEFLTYFQNEAQLEKSRLLSDRFSAERPKGSFSTLEIQRTEQGDSAMYLCASSPDGKGYGYTFGSGTRLTVV.

The J gene is TRBJ2-1, the V gene TRBV14; no definite D call. The CDR3 sequence is 14 residues long. V lost 5 bases to trimming and J lost 10 bases, with 18 bases between them. CDR1 and CDR2 from the germline V gene are SGHDN and FVKESK. CDR3 DNA sequence: TGTGCCAGCAGCAACTTCCGGCAGACACGGGAGCAGTTCTTC. It codes for CASSNFRQTREQFF. Complete variable domain (other parts from reference TRBV14 and TRBJ2-1): EAGVTQFPSHSVIEKGQTVTLRCDPISGHDNLYWYRRVMGKEIKFLLHFVKESKQDESGMPNNRFLAERTGGTYSTLKVQPAELEDSGVYFCASSNFRQTREQFFGPGTRLTVL.

This clonotype was counted between two and nine times. This sequence joins TRBV7-3 and TRBJ2-3; D gene ambiguous. Trimming removed 0 bases from V and 4 bases from J, with 8 bases in between. The V gene's germline CDR1 is SGHTA and CDR2 FQGTGA. This CDR3 region has 14 residues. CDR3 residues: CASSLTGTADTQYF. The CDR3 nucleotides are TGTGCCAGCAGCTTAACGGGCACCGCAGATACGCAGTATTTT.

J is TRBJ1-1 and V is TRBV4-1, with unresolved D. Germline assignment: CDR1 MGHRA and CDR2 YSYEKL. The CDR3 extends over 11 amino acids. V lost 4 bases, J lost 9 bases, and 9 bases lay in between. Here the CDR3 DNA reads TGCGCCAGCAGCCTAAGGAGGAAAGCTTTCTTT. This codes for CASSLRRKAFF.

This clonotype was seen only a few times. The rearrangement uses TRBV29-1 and TRBJ1-1, with 7 bases lining up with TRBD1. With 2 bases clipped from V and 11 bases from J, the junction kept 11 bases outside the gene matches. This CDR3 is built from 13 residues. Looked up from germline, CDR1 is SQVTM and CDR2 is ANQGSEA. CDR3 residues: CSVERPAGTAAFF. For the CDR3, the DNA is TGCAGCGTTGAAAGACCGGCGGGGACAGCGGCTTTCTTT.

This clonotype was found a few times. The chain links TRBV6-5 to TRBJ1-4; weak D call: TRBD1 (5 bases). Trimming removed 6 bases from V and 8 bases from J, with 19 bases in between. This CDR3 spans 15 amino acids. CDR1 is MNHEY and CDR2 is SVGAGI in the germline V gene. This CDR3 reads CASRPGGGGAEKLFF. The CDR3 DNA reads as TGTGCCAGCAGACCCGGTGGGGGTGGAGCGGAAAAACTGTTTTTT.

The chain carries TRBV14 and TRBJ2-7; no clear D. Per the germline V gene, CDR1 is SGHDN and CDR2 is FVKESK. With 0 bases removed from V and 7 bases from J, the gap between germline ends came to 16 bases. This CDR3 comprises 15 residues. As DNA, the CDR3 is TGTGCCAGCAGCCAAGATCGAGGACCAGCTTATGAGCAGTACTTC. Amino acids: CASSQDRGPAYEQYF.

The rearrangement joins TRBV11-2 to TRBJ2-6; D unresolved. Trimming stripped 1 base from V and 8 bases from J, with 3 bases between. The CDR3 consists of 12 residues. CDR1 is SGHAT and CDR2 is FQNNGV in the germline V gene. The CDR3 region has the DNA TGTGCCAGCAGCTTAGTGACCAACGTCCTGACTTTC. This translates into CASSLVTNVLTF.

The CDR3 sequence is CSVGGRSMDEQYF. The CDR3 coding sequence is TGCAGCGTTGGGGGACGCTCCATGGACGAGCAGTACTTC. This chain uses TRBV29-1 with TRBJ2-7; D tentatively reads TRBD1 or TRBD2 (5 bases each). The CDR3 contains 13 residues. V lost 4 bases to trimming and J lost 5 bases, with 15 bases between them. Germline assignment: CDR1 SQVTM and CDR2 ANQGSEA.